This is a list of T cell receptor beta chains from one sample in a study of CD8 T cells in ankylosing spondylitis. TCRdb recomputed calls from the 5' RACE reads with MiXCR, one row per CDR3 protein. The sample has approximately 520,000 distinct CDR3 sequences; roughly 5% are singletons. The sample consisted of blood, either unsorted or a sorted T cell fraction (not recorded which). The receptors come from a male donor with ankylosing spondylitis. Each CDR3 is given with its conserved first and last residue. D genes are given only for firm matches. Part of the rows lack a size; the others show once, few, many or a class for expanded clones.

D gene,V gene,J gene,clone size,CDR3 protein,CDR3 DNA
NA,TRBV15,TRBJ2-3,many,CATSRVTSSTDTQYF,TGTGCCACCAGCAGAGTAACCTCTAGCACAGATACGCAGTATTTT
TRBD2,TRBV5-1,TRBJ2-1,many,CASSIGLADVSYNEQFF,TGCGCCAGCAGCATAGGACTAGCGGACGTCTCCTACAATGAGCAGTTCTTC
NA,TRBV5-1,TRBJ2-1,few,CASSTHRVGSYNEQFF,TGCGCCAGCAGCACACACAGGGTGGGCTCCTACAATGAGCAGTTCTTC
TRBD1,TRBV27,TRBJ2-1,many,CASRRTGGAEQFF,TGTGCCAGCAGGAGGACAGGGGGCGCTGAGCAGTTCTTC
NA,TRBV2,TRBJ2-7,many,CASQLQEYEQYF,TGTGCCAGCCAATTACAGGAATACGAGCAGTACTTC
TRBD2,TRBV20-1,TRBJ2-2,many,CSARDPRTSGPISGELFF,TGCAGTGCTAGAGATCCGCGGACTAGCGGGCCGATTTCCGGGGAGCTGTTTTTT
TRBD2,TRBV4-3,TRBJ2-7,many,CASSLTSGYEQYF,TGCGCCAGCAGCCTAACTAGCGGCTACGAGCAGTACTTC
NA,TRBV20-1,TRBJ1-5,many,CSARDPGGNQPQHF,TGCAGTGCTAGAGATCCGGGCGGCAATCAGCCCCAGCATTTT
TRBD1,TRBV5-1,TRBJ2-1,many,CASSLDRVTYNEQFF,TGCGCCAGCAGCTTAGACAGGGTTACCTACAATGAGCAGTTCTTC
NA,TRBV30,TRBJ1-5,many,CAWSVQGDQPQHF,TGTGCCTGGAGTGTACAAGGGGACCAGCCCCAGCATTTT
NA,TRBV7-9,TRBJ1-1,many,CASSLGHNTEAFF,TGTGCCAGCAGCTTGGGACACAACACTGAAGCTTTCTTT
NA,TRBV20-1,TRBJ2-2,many,CSARTGTPVNTGELFF,TGCAGTGCTCGGACCGGGACCCCCGTGAACACCGGGGAGCTGTTTTTT
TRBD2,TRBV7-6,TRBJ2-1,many,CASSLGLAGWDEQFF,TGTGCCAGCAGCTTAGGGCTAGCGGGATGGGATGAGCAGTTCTTC
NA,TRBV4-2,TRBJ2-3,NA,CASSQDEWRSTQYF,TGTGCCAGCAGCCAAGATGAGTGGAGGAGTACGCAGTATTTT
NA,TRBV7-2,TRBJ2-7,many,CASSLKGLGGAGEQYF,TGTGCCAGCAGCTTAAAAGGACTAGGGGGGGCTGGCGAGCAGTACTTC
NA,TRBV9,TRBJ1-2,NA,CASSGSIYGYTF,TGTGCCAGCAGTGGGTCCATCTATGGCTACACCTTC
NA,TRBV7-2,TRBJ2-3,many,CASSPPDLPRYF,TGTGCCAGCAGCCCCCCGGACCTCCCCCGGTATTTT
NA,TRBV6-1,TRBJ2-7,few,CASSDPAEVTYEQYF,TGTGCCAGCAGTGATCCGGCCGAAGTCACCTACGAGCAGTACTTC
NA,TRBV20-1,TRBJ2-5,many,CSARRPELETQYF,TGCAGTGCTAGGCGTCCGGAACTAGAGACCCAGTACTTC
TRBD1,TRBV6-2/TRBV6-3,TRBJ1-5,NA,CASSWDRWRQPQHF,TGTGCCAGCAGCTGGGACAGATGGAGGCAGCCCCAGCATTTT
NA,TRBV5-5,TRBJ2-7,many,CASSLAARTADYEQYF,TGTGCCAGCAGCTTGGCGGCGCGGACAGCGGACTACGAGCAGTACTTC
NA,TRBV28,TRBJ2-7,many,CASSFGPQGGEQYF,TGTGCCAGCAGTTTCGGACCACAGGGCGGCGAGCAGTACTTC
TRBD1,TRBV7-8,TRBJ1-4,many,CASSLRQGVATNEKLFF,TGTGCCAGCAGCTTGAGGCAGGGGGTCGCAACTAATGAAAAACTGTTTTTT
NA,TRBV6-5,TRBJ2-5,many,CASSYVAGNQETQYF,TGTGCCAGCAGTTACGTTGCGGGAAATCAAGAGACCCAGTACTTC
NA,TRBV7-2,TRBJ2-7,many,CASSLAKGYEQYF,TGTGCCAGCAGCCTAGCCAAGGGGTACGAGCAGTACTTC
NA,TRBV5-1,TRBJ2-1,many,CASSFAGAGNEQFF,TGCGCCAGCAGTTTTGCAGGGGCGGGGAATGAGCAGTTCTTC
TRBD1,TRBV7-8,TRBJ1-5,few,CASSSGQGGDQPQHF,TGTGCCAGCAGCTCAGGACAGGGGGGGGATCAGCCCCAGCATTTT
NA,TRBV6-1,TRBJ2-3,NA,CASRPGYTDTQYF,TGTGCCAGCAGACCTGGCTACACAGATACGCAGTATTTT
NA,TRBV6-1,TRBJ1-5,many,CASTGSNTNQPQHF,TGTGCCAGCACGGGTTCGAACACCAATCAGCCCCAGCATTTT